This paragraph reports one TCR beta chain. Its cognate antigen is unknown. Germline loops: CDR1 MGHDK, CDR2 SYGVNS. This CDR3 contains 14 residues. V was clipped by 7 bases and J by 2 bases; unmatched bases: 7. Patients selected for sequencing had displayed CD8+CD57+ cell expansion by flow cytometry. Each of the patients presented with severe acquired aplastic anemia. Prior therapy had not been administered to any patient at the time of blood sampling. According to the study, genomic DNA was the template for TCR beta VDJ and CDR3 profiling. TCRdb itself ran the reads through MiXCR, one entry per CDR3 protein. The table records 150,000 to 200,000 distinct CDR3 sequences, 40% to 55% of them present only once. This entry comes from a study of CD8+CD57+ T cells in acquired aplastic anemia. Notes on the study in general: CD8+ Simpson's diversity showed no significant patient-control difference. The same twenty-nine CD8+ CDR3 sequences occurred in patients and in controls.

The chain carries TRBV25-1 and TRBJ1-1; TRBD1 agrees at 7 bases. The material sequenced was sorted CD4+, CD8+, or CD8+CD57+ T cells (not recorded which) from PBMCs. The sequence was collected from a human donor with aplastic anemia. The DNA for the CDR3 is TGTGCCAGCACCGGAAGACAGGGAAACACTGAAGCTTTCTTT. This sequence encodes CASTGRQGNTEAFF.